Below, one T cell receptor (beta chain) is given with its context. Its antigen is not identified. These data originate in a study of shared clonotypes between healthy human individuals. Positive CCR7 selection of CD45RO-negative cells yielded the naive CD8 cells, and terminally differentiated effector memory CD45RA+ cells were excluded. The sorted-subset replicate PCRs were given around 200 ng DNA, which is approximately 30,000 T cell genomes. The repertoire was sequenced with immunoSEQ multiplex PCR; TCRdb's copy has only in-frame clones and lacks some. The sample carries over 2,000,000 clones, about 93% recorded once. Study conclusions and caveats: Generation probabilities were higher for clonotypes shared across all four sorted-subset donors than for unshared ones.

The sample taken for sequencing was naive CD8+ T cells from PBMCs. The receptor was derived from a man aged 18 to 35 in good health. Some clones in this sample may be carry-over from other donors' samples.

For the CDR3, the DNA is TGTGCCAGCAGCTTAGCACTCGGGACGGAGAGCACAGATACGCAGTATTTT. It codes for CASSLALGTESTDTQYF. The V call is TRBV7-9, the J call TRBJ2-3; the D gene could be TRBD1 or TRBD2 (5 bases each). CDR3 length: 17 residues. Trimming shortened V by 0 bases and J by 0 bases, and 13 bases separated the two germline ends. The V gene's germline CDR1 is SEHNR and CDR2 FQNEAQ (reference sequence).